The sequence of this T cell receptor beta chain was determined in a study of cytomegalovirus exposure and HLA in healthy donors. This CDR3 has 14 residues. With 6 bases removed from V and 5 bases from J, the gap between germline ends came to 16 bases. CDR1 and CDR2 from the germline V gene are MNHEY and SMNVEV (reference sequence). Study-level results: What TCR beta sequences reportedly achieved was accurate prediction of HLA-A and HLA-B alleles in most subjects. CMV antigen specificity was confirmed in vitro for a few CMV-associated chains.

60 Vbeta and 13 Jbeta primers were used in PCR. The data were produced by immunoSEQ multiplex PCR, yet TCRdb's version contains in-frame clones alone and is incomplete. The repertoire holds 100,000 to 150,000 clones, with 78% as singletons. Concerning this clone: As yet, its antigen is unknown.

The material sequenced was PBMCs. The receptor was isolated from a man aged 25 to 40 in good health and CMV-seropositive. The rearrangement uses TRBV27 and TRBJ1-2, with TRBD1 as a possible D gene (5 bases). CDR3 sequence: CASRPMGGTYGYTF. CDR3 sequence (DNA): TGTGCCAGCAGGCCCATGGGGGGAACGTATGGCTACACCTTC.